The sequence of this TCR beta chain was determined in a study of T cell repertoires in cytomegalovirus infection. Study conclusions and caveats: CMV-specific TCR beta clonotypes restricted by HLA-C dominated the ex vivo response.

Trimming cost V 0 bases and J 2 bases, with 9 bases left between them. The CDR3 has 15 amino acids. Germline V gives CDR1 SNHLY, CDR2 FYNNEI. Comment on this clonotype: Its specificity is not known.

MiXCR, run by TCRdb on the reads, gives a single entry per CDR3 protein. This sample has 250,000 to 300,000 distinct CDR3 sequences; approximately 22% occur once, and the top ten carry roughly a fifth. This specimen consisted of cultured PBMCs, obtained from culture after CMV antigen stimulation. This chain connects TRBV2 to TRBJ2-3; D is uncertain. The source of this sequence is a human donor in good health (CMV status not recorded). Some clones in this sample may be carry-over from other donors' samples. The CDR3 bases are TGTGCCAGCAGTGAAGCTGTACAATCCACAGATACGCAGTATTTT. Amino acid sequence: CASSEAVQSTDTQYF.